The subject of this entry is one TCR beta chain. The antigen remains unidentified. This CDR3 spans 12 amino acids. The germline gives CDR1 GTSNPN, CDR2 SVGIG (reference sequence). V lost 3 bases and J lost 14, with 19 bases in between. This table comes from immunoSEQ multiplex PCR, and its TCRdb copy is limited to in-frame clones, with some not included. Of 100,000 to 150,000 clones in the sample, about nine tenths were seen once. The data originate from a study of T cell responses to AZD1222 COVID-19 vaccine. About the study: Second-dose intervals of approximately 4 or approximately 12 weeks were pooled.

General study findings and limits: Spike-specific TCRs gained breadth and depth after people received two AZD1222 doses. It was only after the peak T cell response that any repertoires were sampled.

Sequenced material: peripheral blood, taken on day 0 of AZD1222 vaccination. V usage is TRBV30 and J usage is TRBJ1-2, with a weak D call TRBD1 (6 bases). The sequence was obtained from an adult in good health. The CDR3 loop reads CAWSRTEDGGTF. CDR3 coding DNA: TGTGCCTGGAGCAGGACAGAGGATGGGGGGACCTTC. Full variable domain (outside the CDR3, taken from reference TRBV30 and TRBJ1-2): SQTIHQWPATLVQPVGSPLSLECTVEGTSNPNLYWYRQAAGRGLQLLFYSVGIGQISSEVPQNLSASRPQDRQFILSSKKLLLSDSGFYLCAWSRTEDGGTFGSGTRLTVV.